This TCR beta chain appears in the sequencing data of a study of blood T cell repertoires in COVID-19. Across the whole study: COVID-19 samples collected from the United States, Italy and Spain covered acute and convalescent phases. Sources were T cells, B-cell-depleted T cells, or PBMCs; the material itself was cDNA or gDNA.

The CDR3 consists of 14 residues. Per the germline V gene, CDR1 is SQVTM and CDR2 is ANQGSEA. J gave up 6 bases and V 4 bases, and 6 bases lay outside the gene matches. Original processing notes: Amplified reference gene primers provided the basis for estimating nucleated cell counts. Data came from immunoSEQ multiplex PCR; TCRdb stores just in-frame clones and leaves some out. V and J calls and clone size are as listed in that table; D and trimming were resolved from the DNA. In the table there are over 90,000 clones, around 80% of which are singletons. This chain connects TRBV29-1 to TRBJ1-5, with 10 bases lining up with TRBD1. The sample comprised peripheral blood. The clonotype comes from a man aged 50 or older with active or convalescent COVID-19. CDR3 sequence: CSVASGTGAQPQHF. The CDR3 DNA follows: TGCAGCGTTGCGAGCGGGACAGGGGCTCAGCCCCAGCATTTT.